The clone carrying this T cell receptor beta chain was observed a single time. This entry belongs to a study of blood T cell repertoires in COVID-19. Study-level information: PBMCs, B-cell-depleted T cells, or T cells were the source of the cDNA or gDNA that made up the material.

Per the original methods: Estimated nucleated cell counts came from reference gene primer amplification. Repertoires were generated with immunoSEQ multiplex PCR, while TCRdb's copy carries only in-frame clones and drops some. V and J calls and clone size are those listed in that table; D and trimming were worked out from the DNA. The profile covers a few hundred thousand clones, with around four fifths appearing a single time and 9.2% taken by the ten largest. The study drew participants aged about 18 to 89 years from roughly 25 US areas. Sequencing was carried out using PBMCs or T cells enriched from blood (not recorded which). This clonotype was obtained from a man aged 40-49 years who had recovered from COVID-19.

CDR3 sequence (DNA): TGCGCCAGCAGCCAGGCGAATAGCGGAACCTACGAGCAGTACTTC. Translated: CASSQANSGTYEQYF. The V and J genes are TRBV4-1 and TRBJ2-7; D is perhaps TRBD2 (6 bases). This CDR3 contains 15 residues. CDR1 is MGHRA, CDR2 YSYEKL, per germline. Trimming cost V 3 bases and J 2 bases, with 14 bases left between them.